Listed below are T cell receptor beta chains from one sample, sequenced in a study of graft-versus-host responses after intestinal transplantation. Profiled with immunoSEQ multiplex PCR; TCRdb holds only in-frame clones, not every one. The sample includes over 100,000 clones, about 95% of them seen just once. These receptors' antigens are unknown. The source was unstimulated CD8+ T cells sorted from spleen or lymph node cells, collected before intestinal transplant. The receptors stem from a human donor who received an intestinal transplant. Each CDR3 is given with its conserved first and last residue. The D gene is left open where the match is weak. Part of the rows lack a size; the others show once, few, many or a class for expanded clones.

cdr3_nt cdr3_aa clone_size d_call j_call v_call
TGTGCCAGCAGTGGGGAACTGGGACCGAGCCCCTACGAGCAGTACTTC CASSGELGPSPYEQYF . . TRBJ2-7 TRBV6-1
TGCGCCAGCAGCCGTAAGGGAGGCACAGATACGCAGTATTTT CASSRKGGTDTQYF . . TRBJ2-3 TRBV4-1
TGTGCCAGCAGTTACGGTAGCGGGAGCCTGGAGCAGTACTTC CASSYGSGSLEQYF . TRBD2 TRBJ2-7 TRBV6-5
TGTGCCAGCAGTCCCCCCCGGGGGGACTATGGCTACACCTTC CASSPPRGDYGYTF . . TRBJ1-2 TRBV6-5
TGTGCCAGCACAGGACTAGCGGGAGTGGCAGATACGCAGTATTTT CASTGLAGVADTQYF . TRBD2 TRBJ2-3 TRBV2
TGTGCCACCAGCGAGTGGGGGGCTAGCTATGAAAAACTGTTTTTT CATSEWGASYEKLFF . . TRBJ1-4 TRBV15
TGTGCCAGCAGCTCTGGAGGTATCCCTACGAGCTCCTACAATGAGCAGTTCTTC CASSSGGIPTSSYNEQFF . . TRBJ2-1 TRBV5-4
TGTGCCACCAGCAGAGACCACACTCAGACAGATGAAAAACTGTTTTTT CATSRDHTQTDEKLFF . . TRBJ1-4 TRBV15
TGTGCCAGCAGCTTAGGAGGACAAAACTCCTACGAGCAGTACTTC CASSLGGQNSYEQYF . . TRBJ2-7 TRBV7-9
TGTGCCAGCAGCTTAGCACTAGCGGGAGGATACGAGCAGTACTTC CASSLALAGGYEQYF . TRBD2 TRBJ2-7 TRBV7-8
TGTGCCAGTAGTAACTCCGGGACTAGCGGTTACAATGAGCAGTTCTTC CASSNSGTSGYNEQFF once TRBD2 TRBJ2-1 TRBV19
TGTGCCAGCAGTGAAGGGGTAGAAGAGACCCAGTACTTC CASSEGVEETQYF . . TRBJ2-5 TRBV25-1
TGTGCCACCAGTCCGGCCGGGACTAGCGGGATAACTGGTTACGAGCAGTACTTC CATSPAGTSGITGYEQYF . TRBD2 TRBJ2-7 TRBV15
TGTGCCAGCAGCTCGCAGACTAGCGGGAATTACAATGAGCAGTTCTTC CASSSQTSGNYNEQFF . TRBD2 TRBJ2-1 TRBV7-8
TGTGCCAGCAGTGACTACGGGCGAAACACAGATACGCAGTATTTT CASSDYGRNTDTQYF . . TRBJ2-3 TRBV6-4
TGTGCCAGCAGCTTGGGACTGTATGGCTACACCTTC CASSLGLYGYTF . . TRBJ1-2 TRBV7-9
TGTGCCAGCAGCCCTAGAGGTGGTTCCGGGGAGCTGTTTTTT CASSPRGGSGELFF once . TRBJ2-2 TRBV7-6
TGTGCCAGCAGCGAGCAACAGGCGATAGCTTCAAATGGAGAGACCCAGTACTTC CASSEQQAIASNGETQYF . . TRBJ2-5 TRBV9
TGTGCCAGCAGCGGGGGACAGAGGAACACTGAAGCTTTCTTT CASSGGQRNTEAFF . TRBD1 TRBJ1-1 TRBV7-9
TGTGCCAGTAGTATATCAGGGTTGGATACCTACAATGAGCAGTTCTTC CASSISGLDTYNEQFF . . TRBJ2-1 TRBV19
TGTGCCAGCAGCCCCTCTACGGGACTCACAGATACGCAGTATTTT CASSPSTGLTDTQYF . . TRBJ2-3 TRBV6-5
TGTGCCAGCAGCTTTGTAGGGCCGAACACTGAAGCTTTCTTT CASSFVGPNTEAFF . . TRBJ1-1 TRBV7-9
TGTGCCAGCAGCTTAGCCGGCTTTACTAGCGGGAACGGGGAGCTGTTTTTT CASSLAGFTSGNGELFF . TRBD2 TRBJ2-2 TRBV7-8
TGCGCCAGCAGCCAGGCCAAAAACAGGGGCAATGAGCAGTTCTTC CASSQAKNRGNEQFF . TRBD1 TRBJ2-1 TRBV4-3
TGTGCCAGTAGTATTGGCGGGAGGGCCTCTGACGAGCAGTACTTC CASSIGGRASDEQYF . TRBD2 TRBJ2-7 TRBV19
TGCGCCAGCAGCCGGTTGGGACGCTCGCCCTCTGGAAACACCATATATTTT CASSRLGRSPSGNTIYF . . TRBJ1-3 TRBV5-1
TGTGCCAGCAGTTTATTTGCAGGGGGCGTTTCGTATGGCTACACCTTC CASSLFAGGVSYGYTF . TRBD1 TRBJ1-2 TRBV27
TGTGCCAGCAGCTCCAGCAACGGGGCGGGAGGGCCACTTCTGTACGAGCAGTACTTC CASSSSNGAGGPLLYEQYF . TRBD2 TRBJ2-7 TRBV7-9
TGTGCCAGCAGCGAGGGGTCGAGCGGACCCACATTAGCCAAAAACATTCAGTACTTC CASSEGSSGPTLAKNIQYF . . TRBJ2-4 TRBV7-8
TGTGCCAGCAGCGTAGAAGGCGGGGGACCTTACAATGAGCAGTTCTTC CASSVEGGGPYNEQFF . TRBD2 TRBJ2-1 TRBV9
TGCGCCAGCAGCTTGGGGCGCCGGACTACGCTCACAGATACGCAGTATTTT CASSLGRRTTLTDTQYF . . TRBJ2-3 TRBV5-1
TGTGCCAGCAGTCCGGGACCCGAGACCCAGTACTTC CASSPGPETQYF . . TRBJ2-5 TRBV2
TGTGCCAGCAGTGGGGGGGACGGATACGAGCAGTACTTC CASSGGDGYEQYF once TRBD2 TRBJ2-7 TRBV27
TGTGCCAGTCAACGCGGAGCAGATACGCAGTATTTT CASQRGADTQYF . . TRBJ2-3 TRBV7-9
TGTGCCAGCAGTATCAGGGGGATCCAGGGCAGACAAGAGACCCAGTACTTC CASSIRGIQGRQETQYF . TRBD1 TRBJ2-5 TRBV7-9
TGCGCCAGCAGCTTGTATGGGAACACCGGGGAGCTGTTTTTT CASSLYGNTGELFF once . TRBJ2-2 TRBV5-1
TGTGCCAGCAGCCCCCGAACGGACACCGGGGAGCTGTTTTTT CASSPRTDTGELFF . . TRBJ2-2 TRBV7-6
TGTGCCAGCAGTTTAGACCGGGGCACTGAAGCTTTCTTT CASSLDRGTEAFF . . TRBJ1-1 TRBV27
TGTGCCAGCAGTTTACCCAGGACTAGCGGGAGCCCCTACAATGAGCAGTTCTTC CASSLPRTSGSPYNEQFF . TRBD2 TRBJ2-1 TRBV28
TGTGCCAGCAGTTACAGCGGCACAGATACGCAGTATTTT CASSYSGTDTQYF once . TRBJ2-3 TRBV27
TGTGCCAGCAGCTTGGGGGACAGAGGGGGACTGGAGCAGTACTTC CASSLGDRGGLEQYF . . TRBJ2-7 TRBV5-6
TGTGCCAGCAGCTTAGTAGTCCTCGTGGTAGCGGGGTCCTACAATGAGCAGTTCTTC CASSLVVLVVAGSYNEQFF . TRBD2 TRBJ2-1 TRBV7-2